This T cell receptor (beta chain) was documented in a study of blood T cell repertoires in COVID-19. Study at large: The samples span acute and convalescent COVID-19 from the United States, Italy and Spain.

Sequencing was performed with immunoSEQ multiplex PCR; in TCRdb, only in-frame clones are kept and a portion is missing. The data contain approximately 500,000 clones, around 87% of them seen just once; the ten biggest clones take up 1.5% to 2%. V lost 5 bases, J lost 3 bases, and 6 bases stayed unmatched. The germline V gene has CDR1 SEHNR and CDR2 FQNEAQ (reference sequence). There are 14 residues in the CDR3. Researchers sorted participants into cohorts using their self-reported clinical history. Sequenced material: PBMCs or T cells enriched from blood (not recorded which). The V call is TRBV7-9, the J call TRBJ1-1; 7 bases align to TRBD1. This clonotype was obtained from a woman between 40 and 50 years old who had recovered from COVID-19. CDR3 sequence: CASSITTGHTEAFF. Here the CDR3 DNA reads TGTGCCAGCAGCATTACGACAGGGCACACTGAAGCTTTCTTT.